These 5 T cell receptor beta chains were all obtained from the same sample, sequenced in a study of response to subunit inactivated influenza vaccine. One entry per CDR3 protein results from TCRdb running MiXCR on the RT-PCR reads. The table has roughly 650,000 distinct CDR3 sequences, approximately 14% seen once. Source: PBMCs from blood, taken about 14 days before vaccination. These receptors came from a man aged 50 to 59 who received an inactivated influenza vaccine.

This clonotype was seen at least ten times. The chain is built from TRBV2 and TRBJ2-7, with D perhaps TRBD2 (6 bases). The CDR3 has 13 amino acids. Between the trimmed V and J ends, which lost 10 bases and 1 base, there was a span of 14 bases. The germline V gene encodes CDR1 SNHLY and CDR2 FYNNEI. The CDR3, as DNA: TGTGCCACCAACGGGGGAGAATCCTACGAGCAGTACTTC. This translates into CATNGGESYEQYF.

This clonotype was seen only a few times. V usage is TRBV30 and J usage is TRBJ2-1; D is possibly TRBD1 or TRBD2 (6 bases each). The germline V gene encodes CDR1 GTSNPN and CDR2 SVGIG (reference sequence). V lost 1 base to trimming and J lost 7 bases, with 8 bases between them. The CDR3 sequence is 12 residues long. DNA of the CDR3: TGTGCCTGGAGTGGAGGGGGGAATGAGCAGTTCTTC. This sequence encodes CAWSGGGNEQFF.

V is TRBV4-1 and J is TRBJ1-1, with 7 positions matching TRBD1. CDR1 is MGHRA and CDR2 is YSYEKL in the germline V gene. V was pared by 4 bases and J by 0 bases, with 5 bases of the junction left unmatched. The CDR3 covers 15 residues. CDR3 amino acids: CASSRAGQLNTEAFF. The CDR3 bases are TGCGCCAGCAGCCGCGCGGGACAGCTGAACACTGAAGCTTTCTTT.

This chain connects TRBV2 to TRBJ2-6; 7 bases agree with TRBD2. Germline V gene lookup returns CDR1 SNHLY and CDR2 FYNNEI. The CDR3 is 16 amino acids. Trimming took 9 bases from V and 0 from J; bases not matched to a gene: 8. This CDR3 is CARAGASGSGANVLTF. The CDR3 DNA is TGTGCCAGGGCCGGAGCTAGCGGCTCTGGGGCCAACGTCCTGACTTTC.

The genes are TRBV14 and TRBJ2-2, with D perhaps TRBD2 (5 bases). The CDR3 has 17 amino acids. CDR1 and CDR2 from the germline V gene are SGHDN and FVKESK. The V end lost 0 bases, the J end lost 2 bases, and 13 bases lay between the germline ends. CDR3: CASSQDRQRFNTGELFF. The CDR3 DNA follows: TGTGCCAGCAGCCAAGATCGGCAGCGGTTCAACACCGGGGAGCTGTTTTTT.